Included here is one T cell receptor beta chain sequence, with context. Its cognate antigen is unknown. Profiled with immunoSEQ multiplex PCR; TCRdb holds only in-frame clones, not every one. The sample has approximately 130,000 clones, 92% seen once; the top ten hold approximately 1%. These data are taken from a study of T cell responses to AZD1222 COVID-19 vaccine. Study-level results: A mostly white British donor set with more females was recruited, and clonal diversity was possibly underestimated. Nearly half of spike-specific TCRs reportedly target unmutated variant regions. Spike-specific TCR breadth rose after two AZD1222 doses, and depth rose as well. Mapped onto spike, vaccine-associated CD4 TCRs spanned it and were dominant at 160-218 and 743-854.

Per the germline V gene, CDR1 is LNHNV and CDR2 is YYDKDF (reference sequence). The CDR3 totals 16 residues. The V segment lost 4 bases and the J segment 2 bases; nucleotides outside the gene matches: 7. The chain combines TRBV15 with TRBJ2-3; 9 bases line up with TRBD2. The sequencing used peripheral blood, collected on day 0 of AZD1222 vaccination. The TCR was taken from an adult in good health. The CDR3 region is CATSMLAGFPTDTQYF. The CDR3 coding sequence is TGTGCCACCAGCATGCTAGCGGGATTCCCCACAGATACGCAGTATTTT.